What follows are 9 T cell receptor beta chains derived from one specimen sequenced in a study of spatial heterogeneity in lung cancer. Time point in this sample: sample taken at primary tumor resection. Extraction of whole RNA from tumor, nontumor lung or frozen PBMC preceded unsorted sequencing. MiXCR, applied by TCRdb to the 5' RACE reads, yields one record per CDR3 protein. The sample includes approximately 90,000 distinct CDR3 sequences, roughly 9.5% of them seen just once. The material was PBMCs, obtained at surgery. Receptors originate from a male donor with early-stage non-small cell lung cancer.

The chain carries TRBV7-2 and TRBJ1-1; TRBD1 is a possible D gene (5 bases). The CDR3 runs 16 residues. V was pared by 3 bases and J by 0 bases, with 14 bases between. Germline values: CDR1 SGHTA, CDR2 FQGNSA. CDR3 sequence: CASSFQGPAMNTEAFF. Here the CDR3 DNA reads TGTGCCAGCAGCTTTCAGGGTCCTGCTATGAACACTGAAGCTTTCTTT.

The chain couples TRBV2 to TRBJ2-5; the D is unclear. The ends were cut back, 8 bases at V and 2 bases at J, with 6 bases in the middle. Germline CDR1 SNHLY, CDR2 FYNNEI. CDR3 length: 11 residues. The CDR3 is CASRYQETQYF. CDR3 sequence (DNA): TGTGCCAGCCGATATCAAGAGACCCAGTACTTC.

This clonotype showed up just a few times. The V call is TRBV20-1, the J call TRBJ1-2; D gene unclear. Trimming removed 6 bases at V and 2 bases at J, with 13 bases between. The CDR3 sequence is 13 residues long. Germline values: CDR1 DFQATT, CDR2 SNEGSKA (reference sequence). CDR3 bases: TGCAGTGCAAAGAGGGAGAGGAACTATGGCTACACCTTC. It specifies CSAKRERNYGYTF.

The chain couples TRBV15 to TRBJ1-1, with a weak D call TRBD1 (5 bases). The CDR3 contains 16 residues. The germline V gene encodes CDR1 LNHNV and CDR2 YYDKDF (reference sequence). V dropped 0 bases and J dropped 4 bases, with 15 bases sitting between them. CDR3 in amino acids: CATSRDLRLGGTEAFF. The CDR3 DNA reads TGTGCCACCAGCAGAGATTTGCGATTGGGGGGCACTGAAGCTTTCTTT.

This clonotype was recorded at least ten times. V gene TRBV6-2 or TRBV6-3 combines with J gene TRBJ1-1; maybe TRBD1 (5 bases). Germline V CDR1 and CDR2: MNHEY, SVGEGT. CDR3 length: 15 amino acids. V was pared by 2 bases and J by 3 bases, with 13 bases between. CDR3 residues: CASSYTREEDTEAFF. The DNA for the CDR3 is TGTGCCAGCAGTTACACCAGGGAGGAAGACACTGAAGCTTTCTTT.

This clonotype was seen ten or more times. The genes are TRBV5-1 and TRBJ1-6; the D is unclear. Germline V CDR1 and CDR2: SGHRS, YFSETQ. The CDR3 totals 14 residues. V lost 0 bases and J lost 1, with 2 bases in between. The CDR3 sequence is CASSLGSYNSPLHF. The CDR3 region has the DNA TGCGCCAGCAGCTTGGGTTCCTATAATTCACCCCTCCACTTT.

V is TRBV20-1 and J is TRBJ2-7; the D is unclear. Deletions cut 6 bases from V and 0 bases from J, with 15 bases between. This CDR3 is built from 14 residues. CDR1 and CDR2 (germline): DFQATT, SNEGSKA (reference sequence). Written as DNA, the CDR3 is TGCAGTGCAAGATGGGCCGGATTCTCCTACGAGCAGTACTTC. This translates into CSARWAGFSYEQYF.

The sample holds many counts of this clonotype. The chain has TRBV12-3 or TRBV12-4 and TRBJ1-6, with D perhaps TRBD1 (5 bases). The CDR3 contains 15 residues. Between the trimmed V and J ends, which lost 6 bases and 6 bases, there was a span of 15 bases. The CDR3 DNA follows: TGTGCCAGCAGCCCCCGGACCGGGGGTAATTCACCCCTCCACTTT. Translated: CASSPRTGGNSPLHF.

In its sample, this clonotype was seen many times. This chain links TRBV29-1 with TRBJ2-5; the D gene is possibly TRBD2 (6 bases). Germline-derived CDR1 and CDR2 are SQVTM and ANQGSEA. The CDR3 has 13 residues. Trimming shortened V by 8 bases and J by 1 base, and 14 bases separated the two germline ends. The DNA of the CDR3 is TGCAGCTTCCACCGGGACTTCCAAGAGACCCAGTACTTC. Protein: CSFHRDFQETQYF.